The 13 T cell receptor beta chains reported below all come from one sample, sequenced in a study of breast tumors, draining lymph nodes, adjacent tissues. Breast cancer patients provided tissue from their axillary draining lymph nodes. Each CDR3 protein gets one entry after TCRdb re-called the multiplex PCR reads with MiXCR. The sample contains 190,000 or so distinct CDR3 sequences, 25% to 40% of which appear only once. The sample consisted of axillary lymph node tissue. These receptors all come from a female donor with breast cancer. Some clones in this sample may be carry-over from other donors' samples.

This clonotype was counted at least ten times. The V call is TRBV12-3 or TRBV12-4, the J call TRBJ2-7; 7 nucleotides match TRBD1. This CDR3 has 16 residues. Trimming cost V 1 base and J 2 bases; bases outside gene matches: 8. CDR3 residues: CASSLGTGTVTYEQYF. CDR3 bases: TGTGCCAGCAGTTTAGGCACAGGGACAGTAACCTACGAGCAGTACTTC.

This clonotype was recorded many times. V usage is TRBV7-9 and J usage is TRBJ2-5; 12 bases are shared with TRBD1. Germline CDR1 and CDR2: SEHNR and FQNEAQ (reference sequence). The CDR3 consists of 19 residues. V shed 6 bases and J 0 bases; nucleotides not matched to a gene: 14. CDR3 protein: CASSSSGTGGEGYQETQYF. The CDR3 DNA sequence: TGTGCCAGCAGTTCTTCCGGGACAGGGGGCGAGGGCTACCAAGAGACCCAGTACTTC.

This clonotype was seen repeatedly, ten times or more. The chain combines TRBV6-5 with TRBJ2-3; no firm D call. V shed 4 bases and J shed 6 bases, with 8 bases lying between them. Looked up from germline, CDR1 is MNHEY and CDR2 is SVGAGI. The CDR3 consists of 12 residues. The CDR3 region has the DNA TGTGCCAGCAGTTCTACATCCGATACGCAGTATTTT. Protein: CASSSTSDTQYF.

At least ten counts were recorded for this clonotype. V is TRBV6-1 and J is TRBJ2-7, with TRBD1 identical over 8 bases. J gave up 2 bases and V 7 bases, and 7 bases lay outside the gene matches. The germline gives CDR1 MNHNS, CDR2 SASEGT. CDR3 length: 14 residues. CDR3 coding DNA: TGTGCCAGCACCCGGACAGGGAACCCCTACGAGCAGTACTTC. This codes for CASTRTGNPYEQYF.

The chain recombines TRBV5-1 with TRBJ2-7; 10 positions match TRBD1. The CDR3 consists of 17 residues. In germline, CDR1 is SGHRS, CDR2 YFSETQ. V shed 3 bases and J 0 bases; nucleotides not matched to a gene: 9. The CDR3 region is CASSSPGTGVPSYEQYF. In DNA, the CDR3 is TGCGCCAGCAGCTCTCCCGGGACAGGGGTCCCCTCCTACGAGCAGTACTTC.

This clonotype was detected a few times. The V gene is TRBV18, the J gene TRBJ2-2, with D perhaps given as TRBD1 or TRBD2 (7 bases each). CDR1 KGHSH and CDR2 LQKENI come from the germline V gene. V was clipped by 8 bases and J by 0 bases, with 13 bases between them. This CDR3 comprises 15 residues. This chain's CDR3 is CASGGGTANTGELFF. As DNA, the CDR3 is TGTGCCAGCGGGGGAGGGACAGCGAACACCGGGGAGCTGTTTTTT. Drawing the rest from reference TRBV18 and TRBJ2-2, the complete variable domain is NAGVMQNPRHLVRRRGQEARLRCSPMKGHSHVYWYRQLPEEGLKFMVYLQKENIIDESGMPKERFSAEFPKEGPSILRIQQVVRGDSAAYFCASGGGTANTGELFFGEGSRLTVL.

This clonotype was seen ten or more times. The chain joins TRBV4-2 to TRBJ2-7, with D perhaps assigned TRBD1 or TRBD2 (6 bases each). V shed 1 base and J shed 2 bases, with 18 bases lying between them. The CDR3 totals 17 residues. From germline, CDR1 is LGHNA and CDR2 YNFKEQ. Here the CDR3 DNA reads TGTGCCAGCAGCCAAGGATGGGGAGGAGACAGGACCTACGAGCAGTACTTC. Translation gives CASSQGWGGDRTYEQYF.

A note on this clonotype: One junction end does not reproduce the germline sequence, and a read error may be involved. The CDR3: CVSRHRACNEQFF. The CDR3 nucleotides are TGTGTCAGCCGGCACAGGGCCTGCAATGAGCAGTTCTTC. V and J are TRBV6-5 and TRBJ2-1; D may be TRBD1 (6 bases). This CDR3 region has 13 residues. Germline V lookup: CDR1 MNHEY, CDR2 SVGAGI.

Comment on this clonotype: A much larger clonotype is one base distant, so this may be a read error. The chain links TRBV3-1 to TRBJ2-5; D is perhaps TRBD1 (6 bases). The CDR3 consists of 12 residues. Deletions cut 11 bases from V and 5 bases from J, with 15 bases between. Per the germline V gene, CDR1 is LGHDT and CDR2 is YNNKEL (reference sequence). The CDR3, as DNA: TGTGCCGCAAGGGGGTTCGGGGAGACCCAGTACTTC. It is translated as CAARGFGETQYF.

The chain has TRBV6-2 or TRBV6-3 and TRBJ1-2, with 9 positions matching TRBD1. CDR3 length: 15 residues. The junction had 7 bases not matched to a gene; V was cut back by 6 bases and J by 2 bases. Germline V lookup: CDR1 MNHEY, CDR2 SVGEGT. The CDR3 sequence is CASRRPGTGNYGYTF. The CDR3 DNA reads as TGTGCCAGCAGACGTCCCGGGACAGGGAACTATGGCTACACCTTC.

This clonotype was counted ten times or more. The J gene is TRBJ2-7, the V gene TRBV6-2 or TRBV6-3; D is uncertain. This CDR3 has 12 residues. V was trimmed by 2 bases and J by 3 bases, leaving 5 bases between them. The germline V gene has CDR1 MNHEY and CDR2 SVGEGT. The CDR3 reads CASSYMVYEQYF. CDR3 coding DNA: TGTGCCAGCAGTTACATGGTCTACGAGCAGTACTTC.

On this clonotype: This could be a read error, since a much larger clone is one nucleotide away. As DNA, the CDR3 is TGTGCCAGTAGTATAGATCGGGGAGGCGGCTCTGGGGCCAACGTCCCGACTTTC. It yields the protein CASSIDRGGGSGANVPTF. The chain recombines TRBV19 with TRBJ2-6; perhaps TRBD2 as D (6 bases). The CDR3 loop spans 18 amino acids. The germline V gene has CDR1 LNHDA and CDR2 SQIVND (reference sequence).

This clonotype was found many times. The rearrangement joins TRBV2 to TRBJ1-3; tentative D call: TRBD1 (6 bases). There are 13 residues in the CDR3. Trimming shortened V by 11 bases and J by 1 base, and 12 bases separated the two germline ends. Germline CDR1 is SNHLY and CDR2 is FYNNEI. DNA of the CDR3: TGTGCCGGAAGAACAGGGTCTGGAAACACCATATATTTT. Translation: CAGRTGSGNTIYF. The full variable domain, with the rest looked up from reference TRBV2 and TRBJ1-3, is EPEVTQTPSHQVTQMGQEVILRCVPISNHLYFYWYRQILGQKVEFLVSFYNNEISEKSEIFDDQFSVERPDGSNFTLKIRSTKLEDSAMYFCAGRTGSGNTIYFGEGSWLTVV.